The clone carrying this TCR beta chain was counted ten times or more. The target antigen is unknown. Trimming removed 9 bases from V and 0 bases from J, with 9 bases in between. The germline V gene encodes CDR1 MNHNY and CDR2 SVGAGI (reference sequence). The CDR3 is made up of 12 amino acids. The table came from immunoSEQ multiplex PCR; TCRdb's copy has only in-frame clones and leaves some out. Of about 160,000 clones listed, approximately 86% are singletons. This sample is drawn from a study of cytomegalovirus exposure and HLA in healthy donors. Study-level points and caveats: The study listed 164 cytomegalovirus-associated TCR beta chains.

The clonotype was recovered from a man aged 25 to 40 in good health and CMV-seropositive. The V and J genes are TRBV6-6 and TRBJ2-7; a possible D gene is TRBD1 (6 bases). Sequences were obtained from PBMCs. The chain's CDR3 is CASHRASYEQYF. CDR3 DNA: TGTGCCAGTCACAGGGCCTCCTACGAGCAGTACTTC.